Following are 22 T cell receptor beta chains from one sample sequenced in a study of shared clonotypes between healthy human individuals. Only in-frame clones appear in the TCRdb table, and some are missing; sequencing was by immunoSEQ multiplex PCR. The data hold 2,500,000 or so clones, with 90% to 95% observed a single time. The sequenced material came from naive CD4+ T cells from PBMCs. Subset specified: CD45RA+ positively selected. Receptors were obtained from a man aged 18 to 30 in good health. Some clones in this sample may be carry-over from other donors' samples.

The chain employs TRBV19 and TRBJ2-1; D uncertain. Trimming removed 2 bases at V and 1 base at J, with 12 bases between. Looked up from germline, CDR1 is LNHDA and CDR2 is SQIVND (reference sequence). This CDR3 spans 16 amino acids. The CDR3 bases are TGTGCCAGTAGTATATATGGGTTTAGTTCCTACAATGAGCAGTTCTTC. Encoded protein: CASSIYGFSSYNEQFF.

The V call is TRBV5-1, the J call TRBJ2-1; 12 bases agree with TRBD2. There are 17 residues in the CDR3. Per the germline V gene, CDR1 is SGHRS and CDR2 is YFSETQ. The V segment lost 3 bases and the J segment 1 base; nucleotides outside the gene matches: 5. CDR3 DNA sequence: TGCGCCAGCAGCTCCGGGACTAGCGGGCATTCCTACAATGAGCAGTTCTTC. Protein product: CASSSGTSGHSYNEQFF.

J is TRBJ2-3 and V is TRBV2; D is uncertain. The germline V and J ends were trimmed by 7 bases and 0 bases, with 8 bases remaining between them. The CDR3 sequence is 13 residues long. CDR1 and CDR2 from the germline V gene are SNHLY and FYNNEI. DNA for the CDR3: TGTGCCAGCAAGGCGGACAGCACAGATACGCAGTATTTT. The encoded protein is CASKADSTDTQYF. The full variable domain, with the rest looked up from reference TRBV2 and TRBJ2-3, is EPEVTQTPSHQVTQMGQEVILRCVPISNHLYFYWYRQILGQKVEFLVSFYNNEISEKSEIFDDQFSVERPDGSNFTLKIRSTKLEDSAMYFCASKADSTDTQYFGPGTRLTVL.

The rearrangement uses TRBV28 and TRBJ1-5, with a possible D match to TRBD1 (5 bases). Germline V gene lookup returns CDR1 MDHEN and CDR2 SYDVKM. The CDR3 length is 15 residues. The germline V and J ends were trimmed by 6 bases and 2 bases, with 14 bases remaining between them. The CDR3 bases are TGTGCCAGCAGCTCGGGGGGAAGAGGCAATCAGCCCCAGCATTTT. Translated, it gives CASSSGGRGNQPQHF.

This rearrangement joins TRBV25-1 to TRBJ2-2; maybe TRBD1 (6 bases). Looked up from germline, CDR1 is MGHDK and CDR2 is SYGVNS. V was pared by 9 bases and J by 4 bases, with 18 bases between. This CDR3 is 15 amino acids long. The CDR3 is CASRGQGEVTGELFF. For the CDR3, the DNA is TGTGCCAGTCGGGGACAAGGTGAAGTCACCGGGGAGCTGTTTTTT. Combining the CDR3 with reference TRBV25-1 and TRBJ2-2 gives the whole variable domain EADIYQTPRYLVIGTGKKITLECSQTMGHDKMYWYQQDPGMELHLIHYSYGVNSTEKGDLSSESTVSRIRTEHFPLTLESARPSHTSQYLCASRGQGEVTGELFFGEGSRLTVL.

The V call is TRBV28, the J call TRBJ1-2; D gene unclear. Trimming shortened V by 4 bases and J by 7 bases, and 19 bases separated the two germline ends. CDR3 length equals 15 residues. The germline V gene has CDR1 MDHEN and CDR2 SYDVKM. DNA of the CDR3: TGTGCCAGCAGTTCGTTAACGGGTCCTCCTGGTGGCTACACCTTC. This encodes CASSSLTGPPGGYTF.

This chain connects TRBV6-1 to TRBJ1-1; D might be TRBD1 (5 bases). The CDR3 has 15 residues. V was cut by 2 bases and J by 4 bases, with 14 bases left in between. CDR1 is MNHNS and CDR2 is SASEGT in the germline V gene. The CDR3 reads CASSEQERGSTEAFF. The DNA of the CDR3 is TGTGCCAGCAGTGAACAGGAAAGGGGCTCCACTGAAGCTTTCTTT.

This sequence joins TRBV7-3 and TRBJ2-1; D is ambiguous. V was pared by 0 bases and J by 0 bases, with 3 bases between. The CDR3 has 14 residues. CDR1 is SGHTA and CDR2 is FQGTGA in the germline V gene. As DNA, the CDR3 is TGTGCCAGCAGCTTAACTCACTCCTACAATGAGCAGTTCTTC. Protein sequence: CASSLTHSYNEQFF.

The genes are TRBV5-4 and TRBJ2-7; 8 nucleotides agree with TRBD1. This CDR3 contains 15 residues. CDR1 SGHNT and CDR2 YYREEE come from the germline V gene (reference sequence). J gave up 4 bases and V 3 bases, and 9 bases lay outside the gene matches. The CDR3 coding sequence is TGTGCCAGCAGCTCAAAACAGGGGGGAAAGTACGAGCAGTACTTC. As protein: CASSSKQGGKYEQYF.

This chain links TRBV19 with TRBJ1-5; no definite D call. This CDR3 is built from 15 residues. V lost 4 bases, J lost 2 bases, and 12 bases lay in between. Germline-derived CDR1 and CDR2 are LNHDA and SQIVND (reference sequence). The CDR3 is CASSNPAGRNQPQHF. The CDR3 DNA reads as TGTGCCAGTAGTAACCCGGCGGGTCGCAATCAGCCCCAGCATTTT.

As to this clone: Different DNA sequences within this sample yield the same CDR3. The rearrangement joins TRBV19 to TRBJ1-2; D not resolved. Per germline, CDR1 LNHDA and CDR2 SQIVND (reference sequence). CDR3 length equals 14 residues. Deletions cut 1 base from V and 4 bases from J, with 10 bases between. DNA of the CDR3: TGTGCCAGTAGTATAGGAGGATCCTCCTATGGCTACACCTTC. Its translation: CASSIGGSSYGYTF.

The rearrangement joins TRBV4-2 to TRBJ2-3; 10 positions match TRBD2. The germline CDR1 and CDR2 sequences are LGHNA and YNFKEQ. Trimming at V came to 4 bases and at J to 7 bases, leaving 14 bases not matched to a gene. The CDR3 spans 17 residues. CDR3 sequence reads: CASSPADSSGRGYTQYF. CDR3 bases: TGTGCCAGCAGCCCTGCTGATTCTAGCGGGAGAGGATATACGCAGTATTTT.

This chain uses TRBV19 with TRBJ2-5; TRBD1 matches at 7 bases. Germline V gives CDR1 LNHDA, CDR2 SQIVND (reference sequence). This CDR3 region has 15 residues. J gave up 2 bases and V 9 bases, and 12 bases lay outside the gene matches. As DNA, the CDR3 is TGTGCCAGCAACCGACGACAGGGCCAACAAGAGACCCAGTACTTC. It translates to CASNRRQGQQETQYF.

The gene calls are TRBV7-8 and TRBJ1-1; no clear D. This CDR3 contains 15 residues. V lost 0 bases to trimming and J lost 4 bases, with 12 bases between them. In germline, CDR1 is SGHVS, CDR2 FQNEAQ. CDR3 protein: CASSLALWILTEAFF. The CDR3 DNA sequence: TGTGCCAGCAGCTTAGCGCTGTGGATACTCACTGAAGCTTTCTTT.

This clone is a singleton in its sample. The chain employs TRBV2 and TRBJ2-1, with 7 bases matching TRBD2. Looked up from germline, CDR1 is SNHLY and CDR2 is FYNNEI. V was pared by 7 bases and J by 4 bases, with 7 bases of the junction left unmatched. This CDR3 has 14 residues. The CDR3 spells CASIRTRTYNEQFF. CDR3 DNA sequence: TGTGCCAGCATCCGGACTAGAACATACAATGAGCAGTTCTTC.

This clone was recorded only once. The chain joins TRBV29-1 to TRBJ2-5; the D gene is possibly TRBD1 (5 bases). Trimming took off 2 bases at V and 5 bases at J, with 15 bases between the two ends. The CDR3 is made up of 14 amino acids. CDR1 is SQVTM and CDR2 is ANQGSEA in the germline V gene. CDR3 protein: CSVECPDRPETQYF. The CDR3 coding sequence is TGCAGCGTTGAATGTCCTGACAGACCTGAGACCCAGTACTTC.

The chain recombines TRBV6-6 with TRBJ2-7; 10 bases are a match to TRBD1. V lost 8 bases and J lost 5; bases outside the gene matches: 6. The CDR3 sequence is 13 residues long. Germline CDR1 and CDR2: MNHNY and SVGAGI (reference sequence). CDR3 coding DNA: TGTGCCAGCCTTGGACAGGGGGTCCACGAGCAGTACTTC. Translated: CASLGQGVHEQYF.

The chain uses TRBV7-9 and TRBJ2-7; possible D gene TRBD2, 6 bases. Trimming stripped 2 bases from V and 0 bases from J, with 17 bases between. CDR1 and CDR2 (germline): SEHNR, FQNEAQ (reference sequence). The CDR3 runs 17 residues. The CDR3 bases are TGTGCCAGCAGCTTATTGGGGGGAATCTCGAGCTCCTACGAGCAGTACTTC. Translated, it gives CASSLLGGISSSYEQYF.

V usage is TRBV11-2 and J usage is TRBJ2-3; the D gene is possibly TRBD2 (7 bases). V shed 0 bases and J shed 2 bases, with 12 bases lying between them. The CDR3 loop spans 16 amino acids. From germline, CDR1 is SGHAT and CDR2 FQNNGV. CDR3 in amino acids: CASSLDQRDITDTQYF. As DNA, the CDR3 is TGTGCCAGCAGCTTAGACCAGCGGGACATCACAGATACGCAGTATTTT.

This chain joins TRBV14 and TRBJ2-3; D call uncertain. Germline V lookup: CDR1 SGHDN, CDR2 FVKESK. Trimming took 1 base from V and 0 from J, leaving 11 bases between them. The CDR3 spans 16 residues. DNA of the CDR3: TGTGCCAGCAGCCAAGTTAATTGGTTTAGCACAGATACGCAGTATTTT. Translated, it gives CASSQVNWFSTDTQYF.

This chain connects TRBV5-1 to TRBJ2-7; D may correspond to TRBD1 or TRBD2 (5 bases each). CDR3 length: 14 residues. CDR1 SGHRS and CDR2 YFSETQ come from the germline V gene. The V and J ends lost 3 bases and 2 bases respectively, with 12 bases between them. The CDR3 protein is CASSSGTLPYEQYF. Here the CDR3 DNA reads TGCGCCAGCAGCTCCGGGACGCTTCCCTACGAGCAGTACTTC. The full variable domain, its missing parts supplied by reference TRBV5-1 and TRBJ2-7, is KAGVTQTPRYLIKTRGQQVTLSCSPISGHRSVSWYQQTPGQGLQFLFEYFSETQRNKGNFPGRFSGRQFSNSRSEMNVSTLELGDSALYLCASSSGTLPYEQYFGPGTRLTVT.

In DNA, the CDR3 is TGTGCCAGCAGTTTCCGCACGGGGATGAGCAATCAGCCCCAGCATTTT. Protein: CASSFRTGMSNQPQHF. This rearrangement joins TRBV28 to TRBJ1-5, with no clear D. V dropped 3 bases and J dropped 1 base, with 13 bases sitting between them. The CDR3 has 16 residues. Germline V CDR1 and CDR2: MDHEN, SYDVKM.